This entry describes one T cell receptor (beta chain). This table comes from immunoSEQ multiplex PCR, and its TCRdb copy is limited to in-frame clones, with some not included. The sample records over 200,000 clones, approximately 90% being singletons. V gave up 6 bases and J gave up 2 bases, with 14 bases separating them. Looked up from germline, CDR1 is LNHDA and CDR2 is SQIVND (reference sequence). The CDR3 sequence is 15 residues long. This entry belongs to a study of blood T cell repertoires in COVID-19. Study details: COVID-19 samples, acute and convalescent, were from the United States, Italy and Spain.

The source is a woman aged 18-29 years who had recovered from COVID-19. The rearrangement links TRBV19 to TRBJ2-1; D might be TRBD1 (5 bases). Material: peripheral blood. This chain's CDR3 is CASSRSKGTYNEQFF. The CDR3 DNA reads as TGTGCCAGTAGCAGGAGTAAGGGGACCTACAATGAGCAGTTCTTC.